This is a list of T cell receptor beta chains from one sample in a study of human T cells and chemical hapten exposure. TCRdb used MiXCR to reprocess the RACE reads, holding one entry per CDR3 protein. Of roughly 150,000 distinct CDR3 sequences listed, roughly 25% are singletons. The sequencing here drew on whole blood, taken in connection with sensitization to the hapten diphenylcyclopropenone (DPC). Receptor source: a woman between 18 and 29 years old with alopecia areata. Some clones in this sample may be carry-over from other donors' samples. Each CDR3 is given with its conserved first and last residue. D genes are given only for firm matches. Clone size is given for some rows only: seen once, a few or many times, or a class if the clone is expanded.

>NA|TRBJ1-4|NA|14|TRBV5-1
TGCGCCAGCAGCGCGGACACCGGGACGTCAAAACTGTTTTTT
CASSADTGTSKLFF
>NA|TRBJ1-2|many|11|TRBV29-1
TGCAGCGTCGAGACAGTCTATGGCTACACCTTC
CSVETVYGYTF
>TRBD1|TRBJ1-5|NA|14|TRBV2
TGTGCCAGCACCGAACAGGGGGGCAATCAGCCCCAGCATTTT
CASTEQGGNQPQHF
>NA|TRBJ2-2|few|14|TRBV27
TGTGCCAGCAGTTTGGGATGGGTCACCGGGGAGCTGTTTTTT
CASSLGWVTGELFF
>NA|TRBJ2-1|NA|14|TRBV7-2
TGTGCCAGCAGCCCCCGGCGCCAAGACAATGAGCAGTTCTTC
CASSPRRQDNEQFF
>TRBD1|TRBJ2-7|few|15|TRBV9
TGTGCCAGCAGCACGAGAGGGGGACAGAGAGACGAGCAGTACTTC
CASSTRGGQRDEQYF
>NA|TRBJ2-7|few|14|TRBV7-2
TGTGCCAGCAGCCCTTCGGCCCTCGACCACGAGCAGTACTTC
CASSPSALDHEQYF
>NA|TRBJ2-7|few|11|TRBV25-1
TGTGCCAGCAGTGAATCCCGCGAGCAGTACTTC
CASSESREQYF
>TRBD1|TRBJ1-2|many|12|TRBV2
TGTGCCACCACGGACAGGAACTATGGCTACACCTTC
CATTDRNYGYTF
>NA|TRBJ2-1|NA|15|TRBV29-1
TGCAGCGTTTTATCTGACGCCGATAATCACAATGAGCAGTTCTTC
CSVLSDADNHNEQFF
>NA|TRBJ1-4|NA|15|TRBV4-3
TGCGCCAGCAGCCTATTGGGTGGGACTAATGAAAAACTGTTTTTT
CASSLLGGTNEKLFF
>NA|TRBJ2-5|few|11|TRBV10-3
TGTGCCATCAGTGCACAAGAGACCCAGTACTTC
CAISAQETQYF
>TRBD1|TRBJ2-7|NA|15|TRBV5-6
TGTGCCAGCAGCCAGAGTCCGGGACAGACCTACGAGCAGTACTTC
CASSQSPGQTYEQYF
>NA|TRBJ2-7|once|10|TRBV20-1
TGCAGTGCCGGATGGGCGGAGCAGTACTTC
CSAGWAEQYF
>NA|TRBJ1-6|NA|13|TRBV18
TGTGCCAGCTCACCGGGGGAGATTCGGAGAGCCCACTTT
CASSPGEIRRAHF
>NA|TRBJ1-1|many|13|TRBV7-9
TGTGCCAGCAGTTTAGTGGGGAACACTGAAGCTTTCTTT
CASSLVGNTEAFF
>NA|TRBJ2-4|NA|16|TRBV6-6
TGTGCCAGCAGTTACTCCCGGGGACTTGCCAAAAACATTCAGTACTTC
CASSYSRGLAKNIQYF
>NA|TRBJ2-7|few|13|TRBV6-2/TRBV6-3
TGTGCCAGCACCGAAGGTGGAGGGGACGAGCAGTACTTC
CASTEGGGDEQYF
>NA|TRBJ1-2|NA|11|TRBV6-2/TRBV6-3
TGTGCCGTAAGGGGTTACTATGGCTACACCTTC
CAVRGYYGYTF
>NA|TRBJ1-5|few|10|TRBV20-1
TGCAGTGCTGGCTGGAAGCCCCAGCATTTT
CSAGWKPQHF
>NA|TRBJ2-3|NA|15|TRBV7-2
TGTGCCAGCAGCTTAGACAGGGACTGGGCAGATACGCAGTATTTT
CASSLDRDWADTQYF
>TRBD1|TRBJ2-5|NA|16|TRBV18
TGTGCCAGCTCACCAAGACAGGGGGTCTTCTTAGAGACCCAGTACTTC
CASSPRQGVFLETQYF
>TRBD2|TRBJ2-5|NA|12|TRBV29-1
TGCGGCGTCCAAGGGAGGGCGGAGACCCAGTACTTC
CGVQGRAETQYF
>NA|TRBJ1-6|NA|15|TRBV27
TGTGCCAGCAGTTCGACCTCCAGGGGAAATTCACCCCTCCACTTT
CASSSTSRGNSPLHF
>NA|TRBJ1-6|NA|14|TRBV20-1
TGCAGTGTTCCGGGACACACCCCTGGTTCACCCCTCCACTTT
CSVPGHTPGSPLHF
>NA|TRBJ2-2|NA|14|TRBV15
TGTGTCACCAGCAGAGATACTTTTGGCGGGGAGCTGTTTTTT
CVTSRDTFGGELFF
>NA|TRBJ2-7|NA|16|TRBV7-2
TGTGCCAGCAGCTTAGAAAGTACAGGGTCTTCCTACGAGCAGTACTTC
CASSLESTGSSYEQYF
>TRBD2|TRBJ2-2|NA|16|TRBV6-2/TRBV6-3
TGTGCCAGCAGTGACCCTAGCGGGAGGGCCCCCGGGGAGCTGTTTTTT
CASSDPSGRAPGELFF
>TRBD2|TRBJ2-1|NA|15|TRBV20-1
TGCAGTGCTATGGGCGGGACTAGATTAGACAATGAGCAGTTCTTC
CSAMGGTRLDNEQFF
>NA|TRBJ2-1|once|14|TRBV7-3
TGTGCCAGCAGCTATGGACCCGTGGACAATGAGCAGTTCTTC
CASSYGPVDNEQFF
>NA|TRBJ1-6|NA|13|TRBV7-2
TGTGCCAGCAGTCCGACTCTTGGCTCACCCCTCCACTTT
CASSPTLGSPLHF
>TRBD2|TRBJ2-7|NA|15|TRBV3-1
TGTGCCAGCAGCCCCGACTCGAGACTAGCAAACGAGCAGTACTTC
CASSPDSRLANEQYF
>NA|TRBJ2-3|NA|17|TRBV10-3
TGTGTCATCAGTGAGTCGACTCGGCCTGCGTTCACAGATACGCAGTATTTT
CVISESTRPAFTDTQYF
>TRBD1|TRBJ1-5|NA|16|TRBV15
TGTGCCACCAGCACCGACAGGGGTGGGTTAGGACAGCCCCAGCATTTT
CATSTDRGGLGQPQHF
>NA|TRBJ2-7|few|13|TRBV29-1
TGCAGCGTCGCTCGGACAGACTCCTACGAGCAGTACTTC
CSVARTDSYEQYF
>NA|TRBJ1-6|NA|13|TRBV24-1
TGTGCCACCCGTGGAGCCTTCGGTTCACCCCTCCACTTT
CATRGAFGSPLHF
>NA|TRBJ1-1|once|12|TRBV20-1
TGCAGCGCGCCGGCCCGGGGAACTGAAGCTTTCTTT
CSAPARGTEAFF
>NA|TRBJ2-3|NA|15|TRBV25-1
TGTGCCAGCATCGGGGGAGACAGGCTAGGAGATACGCAGTATTTT
CASIGGDRLGDTQYF
>NA|TRBJ2-1|NA|14|TRBV20-1
TGCAGTGCCCCCCCGGCGGGATCCTACAATGAGCAGTTCTTC
CSAPPAGSYNEQFF
>NA|TRBJ2-3|NA|15|TRBV10-3
TGTGCCATCAGGAGTAGCGGAGTAAGCACAGATACGCAGTATTTT
CAIRSSGVSTDTQYF
>NA|TRBJ1-3|NA|12|TRBV29-1
TGCAGCGTTGTGGGGTCCGGAAACACCATATATTTT
CSVVGSGNTIYF
>TRBD1|TRBJ1-1|NA|13|TRBV16
TGTGCCAGCAGCCAGGACAGGGTCACTGAAGCTTTCTTT
CASSQDRVTEAFF
>NA|TRBJ1-2|NA|14|TRBV15
TGTGCCACCAGCAGTGATTCAGGGGTGCCCGGCTACACCTTC
CATSSDSGVPGYTF
>NA|TRBJ2-7|few|16|TRBV9
TGTGCCAGCAGCGTAGCTTCACTAGGGGGTCCCTACGAGCAGTACTTC
CASSVASLGGPYEQYF
>TRBD1|TRBJ1-4|NA|13|TRBV2
TGTGCCGGCCGGCCAGGGGGGGATGAAAAACTGTTTTTT
CAGRPGGDEKLFF
>NA|TRBJ2-5|many|14|TRBV7-9
TGTGCCAGCAGTTTAGGCGGGTCACAAGAGACCCAGTACTTC
CASSLGGSQETQYF
>TRBD1|TRBJ2-7|NA|12|TRBV19
TGTGCCAGCCAAGACAGGGCCTACGAGCAGTACTTC
CASQDRAYEQYF
>NA|TRBJ2-7|NA|12|TRBV27
TGTGCCAGCTTGGACAGCACCTACGAGCAGTACTTC
CASLDSTYEQYF
>TRBD2|TRBJ2-1|NA|14|TRBV5-1
TGCGCCAGTAAGTCGAATAGCGGGAGCGATGAGCAGTTCTTC
CASKSNSGSDEQFF
>NA|TRBJ2-1|once|12|TRBV7-2
TGTGCCAGCAGCTTAGTTACTAGTGAGCAGTTCTTC
CASSLVTSEQFF
>NA|TRBJ2-3|once|13|TRBV24-1
TGTGCCACCGGGCTAGCCGGAACAGATACGCAGTATTTT
CATGLAGTDTQYF